This entry is about one T cell receptor beta chain. The clone's antigen remains unknown. Per-base qualities were not stored, and no clone one base away is much larger. From the cysteine up to the phenylalanine, the CDR3 has a length of 15 residues. This entry keeps only the CDR3 DNA: 45 bases, framed from base 1. The V end gives up 6 bases and the J end 2 bases, leaving 7 bases in the junction not matched to a gene. Reading the germline V gene (reference sequence) gives CDR1 MNHEY and CDR2 SMNVEV. This sample stems from a study of blood T cell repertoires in COVID-19 (dated by TCRdb to the early 2020s). Study-level background: Samples covering the acute and convalescent phases of COVID-19 were provided by collaborators in the United States, Italy and Spain. The material from the prospective study consisted of cDNA or gDNA derived from T cells, B-cell-depleted T cells, or PBMCs. The dataset comprised deeply sampled blood TCRbeta repertoires from subjects exposed to, actively infected with, or recovered from COVID-19. The repertoires were released in a freely available public database intended as a resource for research on the immune response to SARS-CoV-2. The samples were drawn from two sources: the first 160 participants of the ongoing ImmuneRACE study, and 1,000 to 1,500 subjects contributed by 6 global collaborators. Sample metadata almost always included a de-identified subject ID, COVID-19 status, age in years and sex. HLA class I and class II types, where available, came from metadata supplied by the sample provider rather than from assay-based typing. What the authors observed across the whole study: Clinical and demographic metadata were provided uncurated, with the amount varying by source and participant.

Collaborating institutions collected whole blood in K2EDTA tubes following their own protocols. For TCRbeta analysis, collaborators shipped samples as frozen whole blood, isolated PBMCs, or DNA extracted from either of those sample types. TCRbeta CDR3 regions were amplified from genomic DNA by means of the immunoSEQ Assay, a bias-controlled multiplex PCR. The source study handled its data this way. Within the assay, amplification of reference gene primers was used to estimate how many nucleated cells each sample contained. To quantify the absolute abundance of each unique TCRbeta CDR3 rearrangement, sequence reads were collapsed and filtered. For each sample, productive Simpson clonality was calculated as the square root of Simpson's diversity index over productive rearrangements. TCRdb took over this immuneACCESS table, retaining in-frame rearrangements with V and J assigned. Such tables are incomplete; in checked studies, under half of the missing clones stem from an unresolved V gene, and the remainder is unexplained. V and J calls and clone size are given by that table; D and trimming were obtained from the DNA. Within this sample are some 88,000 clones, with over 75% of them counted one time only. The ten largest clones represent roughly 14% of the sample.

The TCR was taken from a woman between 65 and 79 years old with acute or convalescent COVID-19. In this chain, TRBV27 is recombined with TRBJ1-5; the central 7 bases match TRBD1. The material sequenced was peripheral blood. The DNA reads TGTGCCAGCAGCCAGGTCGGGACAGGCAATCAGCCCCAGCATTTT. Translated, this is CASSQVGTGNQPQHF.